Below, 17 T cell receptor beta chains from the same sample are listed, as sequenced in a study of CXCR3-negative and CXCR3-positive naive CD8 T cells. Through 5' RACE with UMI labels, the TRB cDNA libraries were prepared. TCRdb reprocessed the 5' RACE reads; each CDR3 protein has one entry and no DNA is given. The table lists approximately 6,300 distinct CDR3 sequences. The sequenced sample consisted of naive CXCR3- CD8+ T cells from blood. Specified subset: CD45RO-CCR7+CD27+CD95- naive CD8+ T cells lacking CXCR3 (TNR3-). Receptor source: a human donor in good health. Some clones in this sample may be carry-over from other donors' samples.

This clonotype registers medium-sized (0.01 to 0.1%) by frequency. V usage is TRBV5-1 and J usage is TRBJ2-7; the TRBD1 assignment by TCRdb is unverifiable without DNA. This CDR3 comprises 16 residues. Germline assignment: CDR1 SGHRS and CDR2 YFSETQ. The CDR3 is CASSLAPGDRVHEQYF.

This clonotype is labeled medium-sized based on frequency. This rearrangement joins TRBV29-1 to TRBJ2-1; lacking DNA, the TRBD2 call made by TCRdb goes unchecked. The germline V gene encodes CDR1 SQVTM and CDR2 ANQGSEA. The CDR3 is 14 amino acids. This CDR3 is CSVVRAGTYNEQFF.

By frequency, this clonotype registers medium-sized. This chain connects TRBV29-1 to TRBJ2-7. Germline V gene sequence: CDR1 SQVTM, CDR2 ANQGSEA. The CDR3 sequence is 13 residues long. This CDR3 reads CSVEDDSSYEQYF.

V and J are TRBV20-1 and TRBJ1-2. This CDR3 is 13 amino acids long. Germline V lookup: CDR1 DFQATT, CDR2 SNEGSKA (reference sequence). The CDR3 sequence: CSARDTQAYGYTF.

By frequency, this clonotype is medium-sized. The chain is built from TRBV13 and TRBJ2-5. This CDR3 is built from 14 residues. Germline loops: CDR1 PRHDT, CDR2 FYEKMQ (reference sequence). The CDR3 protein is CASSLALGEETQYF.

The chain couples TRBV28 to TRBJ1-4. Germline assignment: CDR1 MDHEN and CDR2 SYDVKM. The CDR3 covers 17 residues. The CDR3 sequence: CASRPQRDVATNEKLFF.

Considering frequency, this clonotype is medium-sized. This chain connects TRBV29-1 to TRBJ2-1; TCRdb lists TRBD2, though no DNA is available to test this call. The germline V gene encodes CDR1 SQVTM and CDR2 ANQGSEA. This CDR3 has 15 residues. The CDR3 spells CSVDGSGRGYNEQFF.

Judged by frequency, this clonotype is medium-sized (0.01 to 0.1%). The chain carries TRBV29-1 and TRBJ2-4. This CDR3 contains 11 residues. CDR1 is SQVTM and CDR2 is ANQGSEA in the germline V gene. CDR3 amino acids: CSVVSKNIQYF.

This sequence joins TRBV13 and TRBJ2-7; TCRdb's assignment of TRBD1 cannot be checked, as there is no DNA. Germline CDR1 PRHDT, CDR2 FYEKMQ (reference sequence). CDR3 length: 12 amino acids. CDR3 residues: CASSPRGSEQYF.

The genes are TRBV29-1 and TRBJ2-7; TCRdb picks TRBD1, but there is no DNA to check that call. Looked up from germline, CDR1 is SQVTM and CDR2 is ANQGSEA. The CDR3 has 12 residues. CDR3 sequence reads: CSVDTGGLEQYF.

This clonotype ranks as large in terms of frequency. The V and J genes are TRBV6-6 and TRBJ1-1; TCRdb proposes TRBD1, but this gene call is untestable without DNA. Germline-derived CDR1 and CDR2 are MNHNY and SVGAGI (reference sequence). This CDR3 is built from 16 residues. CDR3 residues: CASSYPPDRGNTEAFF.

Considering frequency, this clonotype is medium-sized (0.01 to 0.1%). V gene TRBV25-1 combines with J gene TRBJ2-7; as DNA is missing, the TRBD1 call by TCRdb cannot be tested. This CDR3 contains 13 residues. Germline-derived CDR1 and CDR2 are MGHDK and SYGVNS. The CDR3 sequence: CASSEGASYEQYF.

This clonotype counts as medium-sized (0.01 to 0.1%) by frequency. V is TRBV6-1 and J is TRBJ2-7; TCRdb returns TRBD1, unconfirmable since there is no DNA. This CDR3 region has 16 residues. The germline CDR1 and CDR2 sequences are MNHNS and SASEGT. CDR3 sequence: CASPPSGQGSPYEQYF.

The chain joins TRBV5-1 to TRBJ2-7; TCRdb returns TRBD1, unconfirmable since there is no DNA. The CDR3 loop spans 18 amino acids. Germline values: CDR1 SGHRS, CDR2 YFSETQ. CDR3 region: CASSVRDRGSLDGYEQYF.

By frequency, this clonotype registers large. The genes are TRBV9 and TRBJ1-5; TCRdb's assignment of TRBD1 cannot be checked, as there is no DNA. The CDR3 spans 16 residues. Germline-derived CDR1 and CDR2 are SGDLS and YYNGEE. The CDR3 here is CASSAGMGASNQPQHF.

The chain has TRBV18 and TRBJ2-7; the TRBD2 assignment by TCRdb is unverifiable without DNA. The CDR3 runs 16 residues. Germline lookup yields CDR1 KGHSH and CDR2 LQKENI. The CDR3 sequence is CASSPPSGGASYEQYF.

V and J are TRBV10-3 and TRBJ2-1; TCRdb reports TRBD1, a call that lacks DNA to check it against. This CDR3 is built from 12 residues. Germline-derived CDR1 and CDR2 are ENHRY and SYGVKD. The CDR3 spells CATCPGGSEQFF.